The next 27 T cell receptor beta chains were all read from a single sample in a study of cytomegalovirus exposure and HLA in healthy donors (TCRdb year 2017). The receptor library was made with the immunoSEQ multiplex PCR assay. The multiplex PCR relied on a mix of 60 forward primers for TCR Vbeta segments and 13 reverse primers for TCR Jbeta segments. TCRdb's version of the immuneACCESS table is confined to in-frame rearrangements and falls short of the full clone set. An unresolved V gene accounts for under half of the shortfall where checked; the remainder is of unknown origin. The sample includes 90,000 to 150,000 clones, with around 63% observed a single time. Clones ranked in the top ten supply more than 8.5% of the sample. Sequencing used PBMCs. These receptors were obtained from a man between 40 and 49 years old in good health and CMV-seropositive.

This clone was counted a few times. The chain uses TRBV5-1 and TRBJ2-5, with D possibly being TRBD1 (6 bases). CDR1 and CDR2 (germline): SGHRS, YFSETQ. V lost 2 bases and J lost 2, with 10 bases in between. The CDR3 is 14 amino acids. The CDR3: CASSFQGGQETQYF. DNA for the CDR3: TGCGCCAGCAGCTTCCAAGGGGGACAAGAGACCCAGTACTTC.

The rearrangement joins TRBV27 to TRBJ2-3; a possible D gene is TRBD2 (6 bases). V lost 7 bases and J lost 5, with 22 bases in between. From germline, CDR1 is MNHEY and CDR2 SMNVEV (reference sequence). CDR3 length: 16 amino acids. CDR3 protein: CASKVRWEATRDTQYF. The CDR3 DNA reads as TGTGCCAGCAAGGTCAGGTGGGAGGCCACGAGAGATACGCAGTATTTT.

V and J are TRBV4-2 and TRBJ2-7, with 7 bases that match TRBD1. After removal of 4 bases from V and 2 bases from J, the junction contained 8 bases not matched to a gene. CDR1 LGHNA and CDR2 YNFKEQ come from the germline V gene. The CDR3 is 15 amino acids. CDR3: CASSPDRQGPYEQYF. The DNA for the CDR3 is TGTGCCAGCAGCCCGGACAGACAGGGACCCTACGAGCAGTACTTC.

The table lists this clone with a few counts. The chain couples TRBV7-9 to TRBJ2-5, with D perhaps TRBD1 (5 bases). The CDR3 is 14 amino acids. Germline lookup yields CDR1 SEHNR and CDR2 FQNEAQ (reference sequence). The V end lost 1 base, the J end lost 5 bases, and 11 bases lay between the germline ends. The CDR3: CASSLGVAGETQYF. As DNA, the CDR3 is TGTGCCAGCAGCTTAGGAGTCGCAGGGGAGACCCAGTACTTC.

The chain is built from TRBV5-8 and TRBJ1-4, with a tentative D call TRBD1 (5 bases). The CDR3 has 16 amino acids. V was cut by 3 bases and J by 5 bases, with 17 bases left in between. The germline gives CDR1 SGHTS, CDR2 YDEGEE. CDR3 sequence (DNA): TGTGCCAGCAGCTGGGGGGGAGACAGCCAGAATGAAAAACTGTTTTTT. Translating it yields CASSWGGDSQNEKLFF.

This clone was detected only a few times. V usage is TRBV2 and J usage is TRBJ2-5; 7 positions match TRBD1. CDR3 length: 16 amino acids. V was clipped by 6 bases and J by 3 bases; unmatched bases: 13. Germline CDR1 is SNHLY and CDR2 is FYNNEI. The CDR3, as DNA: TGTGCCAGCAGGCAGAGCCGACAGGGAATGGAAGAGACCCAGTACTTC. Translated: CASRQSRQGMEETQYF.

The gene calls are TRBV4-2 and TRBJ2-3; 9 nucleotides agree with TRBD2. Trimming removed 4 bases from V and 4 bases from J; junction bases left unmatched: 9. CDR3 size: 16 residues. CDR1 LGHNA and CDR2 YNFKEQ come from the germline V gene. The CDR3 spells CASSRVGTSTPDTQYF. CDR3 DNA: TGTGCCAGCAGCCGCGTGGGGACTAGCACCCCAGATACGCAGTATTTT.

The J gene is TRBJ1-1, the V gene TRBV18; no reliable D call. Per the germline V gene, CDR1 is KGHSH and CDR2 is LQKENI. The CDR3 length is 14 residues. Trimming stripped 2 bases from V and 1 base from J, with 8 bases between. The CDR3 DNA reads TGTGCCAGCTCACCAGGCCACCCGAACACTGAAGCTTTCTTT. It translates to CASSPGHPNTEAFF.

With regard to this clone: Compared with germline, one end of the junction differs, possibly owing to a read error. The chain has TRBV7-9 and TRBJ2-6, with 7 positions matching TRBD2. This CDR3 region has 17 residues. Germline V gene sequence: CDR1 SEHNR, CDR2 FQNEAQ (reference sequence). Here the CDR3 DNA reads TGTGCCAGCACCTTAGGATCGCGGGGGACCGGGGCCAACGTCCTGACTTTC. Amino acids: CASTLGSRGTGANVLTF.

V usage is TRBV10-3 and J usage is TRBJ1-5; D is unclear. Trimming removed 2 bases from V and 0 bases from J, with 11 bases in between. The germline gives CDR1 ENHRY, CDR2 SYGVKD. This CDR3 comprises 16 residues. CDR3 coding DNA: TGTGCCATCAGTGAGCGTTCAATCTATAGCAATCAGCCCCAGCATTTT. This encodes CAISERSIYSNQPQHF.

The chain employs TRBV18 and TRBJ2-7; TRBD1 aligns across 12 bases. V was clipped by 8 bases and J by 6 bases; unmatched bases: 8. The germline V gene encodes CDR1 KGHSH and CDR2 LQKENI. CDR3 size: 14 residues. CDR3 sequence reads: CASLGGQGAGEQYF. CDR3 in DNA: TGTGCCAGCCTGGGGGGACAGGGGGCTGGCGAGCAGTACTTC.

CDR3 protein: CASGFRVDLAGPRDEQFF. CDR3 bases: TGTGCCAGCGGGTTCAGGGTGGACCTAGCGGGCCCCCGGGATGAGCAGTTCTTC. The genes are TRBV28 and TRBJ2-1, with TRBD2 matching 8 bases. CDR3 size: 18 residues. J was trimmed by 8 bases and V by 8 bases; bases with no gene match: 23. Germline V gene data show CDR1 as MDHEN and CDR2 as SYDVKM.

This clone was seen a few times. The rearrangement joins TRBV5-8 to TRBJ1-6; TRBD1 matches at 9 bases. Germline V lookup: CDR1 SGHTS, CDR2 YDEGEE. The CDR3 consists of 15 residues. The J segment lost 1 base and the V segment lost 10 bases, leaving 6 bases of the junction unmatched. CDR3 nucleotide sequence: TGTGCCGGCCGGGACAGGGCTTCCTATAATTCACCCCTCCACTTT. As protein: CAGRDRASYNSPLHF.

The CDR3 region has the DNA TGTGCCAGCAGCTTAGGAAGCACTGACAGGCAGTACTTC. Its protein product is CASSLGSTDRQYF. The chain joins TRBV11-3 to TRBJ2-7; possible D gene TRBD1, 5 bases. Germline lookup yields CDR1 SGHNT and CDR2 YENEEA. The V and J ends lost 1 base and 9 bases respectively, with 13 bases between them. The CDR3 is 13 residues long.

CDR3 DNA: TGTGCCAGTAGTATCTTAGGGCGGGGTCCGTTACAAGAGACCCAGTACTTC. Its translation: CASSILGRGPLQETQYF. The J gene is TRBJ2-5, the V gene TRBV19, with D possibly matching TRBD2 (6 bases). The ends were cut back, 3 bases at V and 2 bases at J, with 19 bases in the middle. This CDR3 comprises 17 residues. Germline V gene sequence: CDR1 LNHDA, CDR2 SQIVND (reference sequence).

In its sample, this clone was seen a few times. V usage is TRBV6-6 and J usage is TRBJ1-1; 11 bases map to TRBD1. The CDR3 loop spans 15 amino acids. Germline V gene lookup returns CDR1 MNHNY and CDR2 SVGAGI (reference sequence). With 5 bases clipped from V and 3 bases from J, the junction kept 5 bases outside the gene matches. The CDR3 nucleotides read TGTGCCAGCAGTAATCCGGGACAGGGGGACACTGAAGCTTTCTTT. Amino acid sequence: CASSNPGQGDTEAFF.

This clone appeared a single time. This chain joins TRBV28 and TRBJ1-5; the match to TRBD1 covers 11 bases. Per germline, CDR1 MDHEN and CDR2 SYDVKM. The length of the CDR3 is 13 residues. J gave up 10 bases and V 5 bases, and 4 bases lay outside the gene matches. The CDR3 sequence is CASSPDRGLPQHF. The CDR3 region has the DNA TGTGCCAGCAGTCCGGACAGGGGGCTTCCCCAGCATTTT.

V gene TRBV7-2 combines with J gene TRBJ2-5; TRBD2 agrees at 11 bases. This CDR3 has 15 amino acids. J gave up 7 bases and V 3 bases, and 7 bases lay outside the gene matches. Germline lookup yields CDR1 SGHTA and CDR2 FQGNSA. The DNA of the CDR3 is TGTGCCAGCAGCTTTCTGGCTAGCGGGAGGTCGACCCAGTACTTC. It is translated as CASSFLASGRSTQYF.

The rearrangement joins TRBV15 to TRBJ1-2; D call uncertain. Germline V CDR1 and CDR2: LNHNV, YYDKDF (reference sequence). The V gene lost 0 bases and the J gene lost 0 bases, with 11 bases spanning the gap. The CDR3 length is 16 residues. In DNA, the CDR3 is TGTGCCACCAGCAGAGAAGCGGGCCCAGCTAACTATGGCTACACCTTC. This translates into CATSREAGPANYGYTF.

In this sample, this clone turned up a few times. The chain combines TRBV2 with TRBJ1-4; 10 bases align to TRBD1. With V trimmed by 6 bases and J by 7 bases, 5 bases remained unmatched. Per germline, CDR1 SNHLY and CDR2 FYNNEI. The CDR3 contains 14 residues. CDR3 DNA: TGTGCCAGCAGCCTCGGGACAGGGGTTGAAAAACTGTTTTTT. Protein product: CASSLGTGVEKLFF. The whole variable domain, filled in from reference TRBV2 and TRBJ1-4, reads EPEVTQTPSHQVTQMGQEVILRCVPISNHLYFYWYRQILGQKVEFLVSFYNNEISEKSEIFDDQFSVERPDGSNFTLKIRSTKLEDSAMYFCASSLGTGVEKLFFGSGTQLSVL.

The V gene is TRBV21-1, the J gene TRBJ2-7; the D segment call TRBD1 is taken from the table without a DNA check. TRBV21-1 is a pseudogene locus. The CDR3 covers 16 residues. The CDR3 spells CASSKEKWQGRDEQYF. The CDR3 nucleotides are TGTGCCAGCAGCAAAGAGAAATGGCAGGGGCGTGACGAGCAGTACTTC.

This clone came up a few times. This chain connects TRBV5-1 to TRBJ1-5, with 8 bases matching TRBD1. Germline V gene lookup returns CDR1 SGHRS and CDR2 YFSETQ. The CDR3 is 15 amino acids. V gave up 0 bases and J gave up 7 bases; unmatched junction bases: 6. Here the CDR3 reads CASSLEQGAGQPQHF. CDR3 DNA: TGCGCCAGCAGCTTGGAGCAGGGGGCAGGACAGCCCCAGCATTTT.

The chain recombines TRBV7-8 with TRBJ1-1; no clear D. The CDR3 is 11 amino acids. Trimming took 2 bases from V and 7 from J, leaving 5 bases between them. Germline CDR1 and CDR2: SGHVS and FQNEAQ. CDR3 nucleotides: TGTGCCAGCAGCTTAAGAGGTGAAGCTTTCTTT. This gives the protein CASSLRGEAFF.

This chain links TRBV11-2 with TRBJ2-3, with 14 bases aligning to TRBD2. CDR1 is SGHAT and CDR2 is FQNNGV in the germline V gene. V lost 5 bases, J lost 8 bases, and 9 bases stayed unmatched. This CDR3 is built from 16 residues. The CDR3 bases are TGTGCCAGCAGCCCGGGACTAGCGGGAGTTGTATCTACGCAGTATTTT. Translated, it gives CASSPGLAGVVSTQYF.

CDR3: CASSLDREGEKLFF. The CDR3 DNA follows: TGTGCCAGCAGCTTAGACAGGGAGGGCGAAAAACTGTTTTTT. The chain is built from TRBV13 and TRBJ1-4; weak D call: TRBD1 (6 bases). This CDR3 is built from 14 residues. Trimming took off 1 base at V and 8 bases at J, with 11 bases between the two ends. The V gene's germline CDR1 is PRHDT and CDR2 FYEKMQ (reference sequence).

The chain links TRBV18 to TRBJ1-1, with 9 positions matching TRBD1. CDR1 is KGHSH, CDR2 LQKENI, per germline. The CDR3 spans 14 residues. V was pared by 5 bases and J by 5 bases, with 6 bases of the junction left unmatched. The CDR3 DNA reads as TGTGCCAGCTCAACAAACAGGGGGCGTACTGAAGCTTTCTTT. It specifies CASSTNRGRTEAFF.

This clone was recorded a few times. The V and J genes are TRBV4-3 and TRBJ1-1; 7 nucleotides agree with TRBD1. The CDR3 has 16 residues. J lost 3 bases, V lost 0 bases, and 7 bases had no gene match. Germline assignment: CDR1 LGHNA and CDR2 YSLEER. The CDR3 DNA reads as TGCGCCAGCAGCCAAGATGGCAGGCAGGGGGACACTGAAGCTTTCTTT. This codes for CASSQDGRQGDTEAFF.